The 14 T cell receptor beta chains given below trace back to one sample, sequenced in a study of blood T cell repertoires in COVID-19. TCRdb's table, derived via immunoSEQ multiplex PCR, lists solely in-frame clones and lacks some. The sample records 95,000 to 150,000 clones, over 75% being singletons. Sequenced: peripheral blood. Every receptor here comes from a man in his thirties or forties with COVID-19, enrolled during active disease.

This chain links TRBV24-1 with TRBJ1-5, with TRBD1 identical over 8 bases. V shed 5 bases and J 10 bases; nucleotides not matched to a gene: 6. CDR3 length equals 13 residues. Germline CDR1 KGHDR, CDR2 SFDVKD. The CDR3 loop reads CATSASDRGPQHF. The CDR3 DNA follows: TGTGCCACCAGTGCCAGTGACAGGGGACCCCAGCATTTT.

The chain joins TRBV30 to TRBJ2-7; D may be TRBD1 (6 bases). The V end was cut by 4 bases, the J end by 4 bases, with 17 bases between. This CDR3 spans 14 amino acids. Germline V gene lookup returns CDR1 GTSNPN and CDR2 SVGIG (reference sequence). CDR3: CAWTRRGIDYEQYF. CDR3 bases: TGTGCCTGGACCCGTAGGGGGATCGATTACGAGCAGTACTTC.

On this clone: Other nucleotide sequences from this sample produce the same CDR3. This chain uses TRBV10-3 with TRBJ2-7; a weak D match, TRBD1 (6 bases). V shed 3 bases and J shed 1 base, with 10 bases lying between them. This CDR3 region has 14 residues. The germline gives CDR1 ENHRY, CDR2 SYGVKD. CDR3 protein: CAISDYRDSYEQYF. CDR3 nucleotide sequence: TGTGCCATCAGTGACTACAGGGATTCCTACGAGCAGTACTTC.

The chain couples TRBV9 to TRBJ1-2; 12 bases are shared with TRBD1. CDR1 is SGDLS, CDR2 YYNGEE, per germline. The CDR3 consists of 15 residues. With 3 bases clipped from V and 4 bases from J, the junction kept 4 bases outside the gene matches. DNA for the CDR3: TGTGCCAGCAGCGAAGGGACAGGGGGCTCCTATGGCTACACCTTC. It yields the protein CASSEGTGGSYGYTF.

This chain links TRBV19 with TRBJ2-7, with TRBD2 matching over 13 bases. The germline gives CDR1 LNHDA, CDR2 SQIVND (reference sequence). V lost 7 bases and J lost 0; bases outside the gene matches: 18. CDR3 length: 20 residues. The CDR3, as DNA: TGTGCCAGTACCCCGAATCCTCCGGGACTAGCGGGAAGGGGCTCCTACGAGCAGTACTTC. Its protein product is CASTPNPPGLAGRGSYEQYF.

This chain connects TRBV7-9 to TRBJ1-1; 7 nucleotides match TRBD1. V trimming: 5 bases; J trimming: 8 bases; junction bases outside the gene matches: 11. The CDR3 has 14 residues. CDR1 is SEHNR and CDR2 is FQNEAQ in the germline V gene (reference sequence). The chain's CDR3 is CASSPTRGHREAFF. In DNA, the CDR3 is TGTGCCAGCAGCCCTACGAGGGGGCACAGGGAAGCTTTCTTT.

This clone has just a few counts. The CDR3 loop reads CASSLATGTYEQYF. The DNA for the CDR3 is TGTGCCAGCAGCTTGGCGACAGGCACCTACGAGCAGTACTTC. This sequence joins TRBV5-4 and TRBJ2-7; TRBD1 might be the D (6 bases). Germline CDR1 is SGHNT and CDR2 is YYREEE (reference sequence). CDR3 size: 14 residues. With 0 bases removed from V and 2 bases from J, the gap between germline ends came to 9 bases.

This clone was recorded only once. A read error may account for a junction end that differs from germline. This CDR3 is CASSPQTTFGNEQFF. As DNA, the CDR3 is TGTGCTAGCAGCCCTCAGACGACTTTCGGCAATGAGCAGTTCTTC. This sequence joins TRBV7-7 and TRBJ2-1, with unresolved D. Germline CDR1 reads SSHAT; CDR2 reads FNYEAQ (reference sequence). The CDR3 loop spans 15 amino acids.

Only a few counts were recorded for this clone. The chain has TRBV10-2 and TRBJ2-7; 7 bases match TRBD1. This CDR3 has 15 amino acids. V lost 2 bases, J lost 2 bases, and 6 bases stayed unmatched. Germline CDR1 is WSHSY and CDR2 is SAAADI. The CDR3 region is CASSEPTTGTYEQYF. In DNA form, the CDR3 reads TGCGCCAGCAGTGAGCCGACGACAGGGACCTACGAGCAGTACTTC.

The V and J genes are TRBV4-1 and TRBJ2-2; D is possibly TRBD1 (6 bases). The CDR3 length is 17 residues. Germline CDR1 reads MGHRA; CDR2 reads YSYEKL. The germline V and J ends were trimmed by 0 bases and 6 bases, with 17 bases remaining between them. Here the CDR3 reads CASSQEAIQGQAGELFF. CDR3 DNA: TGCGCCAGCAGCCAAGAAGCTATCCAGGGACAAGCCGGGGAGCTGTTTTTT.

This chain joins TRBV6-2 or TRBV6-3 and TRBJ2-1, with D tentatively TRBD1 (5 bases). The V end lost 4 bases, the J end lost 4 bases, and 11 bases lay between the germline ends. Germline V gives CDR1 MNHEY, CDR2 SVGEGT. This CDR3 has 14 amino acids. The CDR3 loop reads CASSSTGSYNEQFF. In nucleotides, the CDR3 is TGTGCCAGCAGTTCAACAGGATCTTACAATGAGCAGTTCTTC.

The chain recombines TRBV5-4 with TRBJ2-3, with D hard to call. CDR1 is SGHNT, CDR2 YYREEE, per germline (reference sequence). The CDR3 is 14 amino acids. The V and J ends lost 4 bases and 5 bases respectively, with 14 bases between them. DNA for the CDR3: TGTGCCAGCAGCCCCGTCCCTTTCGGAGATACGCAGTATTTT. Amino acids: CASSPVPFGDTQYF.

The V gene is TRBV5-1, the J gene TRBJ1-2, with D possibly matching TRBD1 (5 bases). The CDR3 is made up of 13 amino acids. Trimming removed 2 bases at V and 5 bases at J, with 10 bases between. The germline V gene has CDR1 SGHRS and CDR2 YFSETQ. CDR3 residues: CASSFDSRYGYTF. The CDR3 DNA sequence: TGCGCCAGCAGCTTTGACAGCCGATATGGCTACACCTTC.

The chain is built from TRBV7-9 and TRBJ2-2, with a tentative D call TRBD1 (5 bases). With 6 bases removed from V and 2 bases from J, the gap between germline ends came to 22 bases. The CDR3 is 18 amino acids. Germline CDR1 and CDR2: SEHNR and FQNEAQ (reference sequence). The CDR3 region has the DNA TGTGCCAGCAGTCCCAGGCTAAGGGGTTTCGTTAACACCGGGGAGCTGTTTTTT. This codes for CASSPRLRGFVNTGELFF.